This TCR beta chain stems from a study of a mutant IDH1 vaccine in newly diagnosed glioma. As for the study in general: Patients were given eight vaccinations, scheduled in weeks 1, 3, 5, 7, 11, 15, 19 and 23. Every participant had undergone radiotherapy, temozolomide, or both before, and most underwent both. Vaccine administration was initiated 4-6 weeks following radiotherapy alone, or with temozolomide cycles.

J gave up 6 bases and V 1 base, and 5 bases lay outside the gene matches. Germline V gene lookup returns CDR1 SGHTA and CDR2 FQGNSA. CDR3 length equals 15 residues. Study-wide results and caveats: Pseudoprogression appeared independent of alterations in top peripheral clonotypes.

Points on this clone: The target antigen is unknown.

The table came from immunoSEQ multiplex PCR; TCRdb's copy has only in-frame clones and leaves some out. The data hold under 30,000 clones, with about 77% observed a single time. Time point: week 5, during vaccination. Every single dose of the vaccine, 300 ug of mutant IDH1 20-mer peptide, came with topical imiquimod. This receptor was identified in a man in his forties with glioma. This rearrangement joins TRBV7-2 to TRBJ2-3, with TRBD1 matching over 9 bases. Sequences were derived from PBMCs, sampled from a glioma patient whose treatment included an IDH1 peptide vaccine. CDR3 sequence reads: CASSLGGQGYDTQYF. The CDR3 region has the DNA TGTGCCAGCAGCTTAGGGGGACAGGGTTATGATACGCAGTATTTT.